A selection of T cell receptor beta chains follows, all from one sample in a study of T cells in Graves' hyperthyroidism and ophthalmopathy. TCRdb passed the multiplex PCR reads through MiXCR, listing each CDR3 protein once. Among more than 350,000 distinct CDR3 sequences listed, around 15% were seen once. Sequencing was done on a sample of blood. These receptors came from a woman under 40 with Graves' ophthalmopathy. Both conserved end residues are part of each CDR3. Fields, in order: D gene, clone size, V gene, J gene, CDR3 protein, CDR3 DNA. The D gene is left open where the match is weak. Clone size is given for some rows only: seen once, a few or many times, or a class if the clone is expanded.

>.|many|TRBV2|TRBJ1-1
CASSVGKNTEAFF
TGTGCCAGCAGTGTGGGGAAGAACACTGAAGCTTTCTTT
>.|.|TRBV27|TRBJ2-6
CASSSTAPGANVLTF
TGTGCCAGCAGTTCGACAGCGCCTGGGGCCAACGTCCTGACTTTC
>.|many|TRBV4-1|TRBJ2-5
CASSQARVSETQYF
TGCGCCAGCAGCCAAGCTAGGGTGTCAGAGACCCAGTACTTC
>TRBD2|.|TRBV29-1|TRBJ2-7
CSVDRGRGTSGVTYEQYF
TGCAGCGTTGATCGCGGTCGGGGGACTAGCGGGGTCACCTACGAGCAGTACTTC
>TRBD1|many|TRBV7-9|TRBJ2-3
CASSRQDRERQDTQYF
TGTGCCAGCAGCCGTCAGGACAGGGAGCGCCAAGATACGCAGTATTTT
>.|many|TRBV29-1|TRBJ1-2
CSVETGLGSNYGYTF
TGCAGCGTTGAGACAGGATTGGGGTCTAACTATGGCTACACCTTC
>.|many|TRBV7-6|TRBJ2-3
CASSKTGSSTDTQYF
TGTGCCAGCAGCAAGACAGGATCTAGCACAGATACGCAGTATTTT
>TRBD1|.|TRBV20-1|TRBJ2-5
CSASTGGGETQYF
TGCAGTGCAAGTACAGGGGGCGGAGAGACCCAGTACTTC
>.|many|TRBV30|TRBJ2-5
CAWSVGSGQETQYF
TGTGCCTGGAGTGTAGGTAGCGGCCAAGAGACCCAGTACTTC
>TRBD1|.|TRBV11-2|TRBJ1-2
CASSTRDSGPYGYTF
TGTGCCAGCAGCACCCGGGACAGCGGGCCCTATGGCTACACCTTC
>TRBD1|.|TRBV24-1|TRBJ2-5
CATGTDDKETQYF
TGTGCCACAGGGACAGACGATAAAGAGACCCAGTACTTC
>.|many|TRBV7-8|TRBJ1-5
CASSLALPGAGPNSNQPQHF
TGTGCCAGCAGCTTAGCGCTCCCGGGGGCAGGGCCTAATAGCAATCAGCCCCAGCATTTT
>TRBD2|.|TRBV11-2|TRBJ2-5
CASSRDYTIPQEILYF
TGTGCCAGCAGCCGGGACTACACTATACCCCAAGAGATCCTGTACTTC
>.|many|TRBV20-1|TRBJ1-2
CSARDRGRVGTDGYTF
TGCAGTGCTAGAGATCGAGGCAGGGTGGGTACCGATGGCTACACCTTC
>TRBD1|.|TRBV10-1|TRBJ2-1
CASGGQTYNEQFF
TGCGCCAGCGGGGGACAGACCTACAATGAGCAGTTCTTC
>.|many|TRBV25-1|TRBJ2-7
CASSELGMYEQYF
TGTGCCAGCAGTGAATTGGGGATGTACGAGCAGTACTTC
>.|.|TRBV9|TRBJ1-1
CASRETEPLRENTEAFF
TGTGCCAGCAGAGAAACCGAACCTCTTAGAGAGAACACTGAAGCCTTCTTT
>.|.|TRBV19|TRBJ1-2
CASSILGLGYGYTF
TGTGCCAGTAGTATATTGGGACTTGGCTATGGCTACACCTTC
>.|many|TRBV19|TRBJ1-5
CASSQQGFSNQPQHF
TGTGCCAGTAGCCAGCAGGGCTTTAGCAATCAGCCCCAGCATTTT
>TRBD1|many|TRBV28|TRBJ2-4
CASSGTTGGRDIQYF
TGTGCCAGCAGTGGGACTACAGGGGGCCGAGACATTCAGTACTTC
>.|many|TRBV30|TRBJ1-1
CAWSVLTNTEAFF
TGTGCCTGGAGTGTACTTACGAACACTGAAGCTTTCTTT
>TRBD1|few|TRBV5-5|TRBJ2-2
CASSLGTGGSNTGELFF
TGTGCCAGCAGCTTGGGTACAGGGGGAAGCAACACCGGGGAGCTGTTTTTT
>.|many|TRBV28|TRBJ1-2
CASSLGRRWGATFYGYTF
TGTGCCAGCAGTTTGGGGCGCAGGTGGGGAGCAACCTTCTATGGCTACACCTTC
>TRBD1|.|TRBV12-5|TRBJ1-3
CASGLVVGTANTIYF
TGTGCTAGTGGTTTGGTTGTCGGGACAGCAAACACCATATATTTT
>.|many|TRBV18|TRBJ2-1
CASSALDEQFF
TGTGCCAGCTCTGCTTTGGATGAGCAGTTCTTC
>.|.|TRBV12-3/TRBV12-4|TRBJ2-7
CASSLGQSEQYF
TGTGCCAGCAGTCTCGGACAGTCCGAGCAGTACTTC
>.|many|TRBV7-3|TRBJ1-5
CASIQEGSGASNQPQHF
TGTGCCAGCATCCAGGAGGGTTCGGGAGCTAGCAATCAGCCCCAGCATTTT
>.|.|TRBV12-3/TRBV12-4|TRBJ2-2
CASSWRSTGELFF
TGTGCCAGCAGTTGGCGGTCGACCGGGGAGCTGTTTTTT
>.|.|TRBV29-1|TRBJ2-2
CSVWTDTGELFF
TGCAGCGTTTGGACAGACACCGGGGAGCTGTTTTTT
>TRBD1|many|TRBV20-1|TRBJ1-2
CSVANRGLYGYTF
TGCAGTGTAGCGAACAGGGGATTGTATGGCTACACCTTC
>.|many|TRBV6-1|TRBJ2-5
CASSEDTGSSWAQYF
TGTGCCAGCAGTGAAGACACAGGCTCGTCGTGGGCCCAGTACTTC
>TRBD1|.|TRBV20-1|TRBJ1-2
CSANTDRGGLSYGYTF
TGCAGTGCTAACACGGACAGGGGAGGGCTTAGCTATGGCTACACCTTC
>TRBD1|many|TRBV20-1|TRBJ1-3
CSARDRDRTWDTIYF
TGCAGTGCTAGAGATCGGGACAGGACTTGGGACACCATATATTTT
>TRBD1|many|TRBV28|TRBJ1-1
CASVVPGQYTEAFF
TGTGCCAGCGTCGTCCCGGGACAGTACACTGAAGCTTTCTTT
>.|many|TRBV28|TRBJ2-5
CASSLFTGGRDRKTQYF
TGTGCCAGCAGTTTATTCACGGGGGGCAGGGACAGAAAGACCCAGTACTTC
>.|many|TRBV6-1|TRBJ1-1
CASLGSRDTEAFF
TGTGCCAGCTTGGGGTCCCGGGACACTGAAGCTTTCTTT
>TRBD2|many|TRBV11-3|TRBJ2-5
CASSPRMGAGGQETQYF
TGTGCCAGCAGCCCGAGGATGGGGGCGGGGGGACAAGAGACCCAGTACTTC
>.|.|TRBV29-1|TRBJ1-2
CSATGGPNYGYTF
TGCAGCGCGACAGGAGGGCCAAACTATGGCTACACCTTC
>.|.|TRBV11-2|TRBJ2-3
CASSLDGPGTQYF
TGTGCCAGCAGCTTAGACGGCCCGGGTACGCAGTATTTT
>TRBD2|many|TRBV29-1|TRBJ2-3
CSVDVGGGADTQYF
TGCAGCGTTGATGTTGGCGGGGGTGCAGATACGCAGTATTTT
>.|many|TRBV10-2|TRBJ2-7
CASRLDRFYEQYF
TGCGCCAGCAGACTTGACAGGTTCTACGAGCAGTACTTC
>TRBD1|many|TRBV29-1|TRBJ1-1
CSGLTGTGSVNEAFF
TGCAGCGGTTTAACCGGGACAGGGTCTGTTAATGAAGCTTTCTTT
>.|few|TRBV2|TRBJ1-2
CASSSGTGENYGYTF
TGTGCCAGCAGTTCCGGGACGGGGGAAAACTATGGCTACACCTTC
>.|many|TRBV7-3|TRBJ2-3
CASSLGGATDTQYF
TGTGCCAGCAGCTTGGGGGGCGCCACAGATACGCAGTATTTT
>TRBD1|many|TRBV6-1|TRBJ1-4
CASNSGGADEKLFF
TGTGCCAGCAACTCAGGGGGCGCGGATGAAAAACTGTTTTTT
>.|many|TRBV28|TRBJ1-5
CASSPHISNQPQHF
TGTGCCAGCAGTCCGCATATTAGCAATCAGCCCCAGCATTTT
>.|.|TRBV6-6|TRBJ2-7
CASSYSRQGGYEQYF
TGTGCCAGCAGTTACTCGAGGCAGGGGGGTTACGAGCAGTACTTC
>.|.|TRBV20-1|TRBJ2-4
CSAITAGNRKNIQYF
TGCAGTGCTATAACCGCCGGGAATCGCAAAAACATTCAGTACTTC
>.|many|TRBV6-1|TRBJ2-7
CASSKLLGAYEQYF
TGTGCCAGCAGTAAACTACTGGGTGCCTACGAGCAGTACTTC
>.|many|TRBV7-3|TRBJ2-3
CASSLTKRVSAADTQYF
TGTGCCAGCAGCTTAACGAAGAGGGTATCCGCGGCAGATACGCAGTATTTT
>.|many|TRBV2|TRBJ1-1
CASSEVDTEAFF
TGTGCCAGCAGTGAGGTGGACACTGAAGCTTTCTTT
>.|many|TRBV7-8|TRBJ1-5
CASSLEFYSNQPQHF
TGTGCCAGCAGCTTAGAGTTTTATAGCAATCAGCCCCAGCATTTT
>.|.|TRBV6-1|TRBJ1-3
CASKAGSSGNTIYF
TGTGCCAGCAAGGCAGGGAGCTCTGGAAACACCATATATTTT
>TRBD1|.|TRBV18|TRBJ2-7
CASSPLESGQPTYEQYF
TGTGCCAGCTCACCACTTGAGTCGGGACAGCCGACCTACGAGCAGTACTTC
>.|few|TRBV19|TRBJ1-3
CASSPDISGNTIYF
TGTGCCAGTAGCCCCGACATCTCTGGAAACACCATATATTTT